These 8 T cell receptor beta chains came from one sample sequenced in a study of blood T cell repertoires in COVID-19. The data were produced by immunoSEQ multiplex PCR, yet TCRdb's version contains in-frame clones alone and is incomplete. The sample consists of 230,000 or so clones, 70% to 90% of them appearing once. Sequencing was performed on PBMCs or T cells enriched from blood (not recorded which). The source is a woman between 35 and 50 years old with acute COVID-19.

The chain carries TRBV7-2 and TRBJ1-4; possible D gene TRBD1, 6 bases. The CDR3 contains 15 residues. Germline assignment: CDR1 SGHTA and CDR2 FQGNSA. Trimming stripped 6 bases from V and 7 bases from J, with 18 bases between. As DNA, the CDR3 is TGTGCCAGCAGTCAAAGGGGGGGCAGGGTTGAAAAACTGTTTTTT. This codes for CASSQRGGRVEKLFF.

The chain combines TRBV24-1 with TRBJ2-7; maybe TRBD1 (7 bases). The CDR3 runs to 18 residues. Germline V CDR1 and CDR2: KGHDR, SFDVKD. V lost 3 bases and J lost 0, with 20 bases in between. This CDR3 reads CATSDDTGQRVCSYEQYV. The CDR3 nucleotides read TGTGCCACCAGTGATGACACGGGACAGCGGGTGTGCTCCTACGAGCAGTACGTC.

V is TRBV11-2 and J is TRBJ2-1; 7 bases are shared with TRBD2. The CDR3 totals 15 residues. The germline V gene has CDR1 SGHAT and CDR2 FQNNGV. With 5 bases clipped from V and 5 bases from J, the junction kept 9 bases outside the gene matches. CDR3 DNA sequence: TGTGCCAGCAGCCCCGACGGGACTACTAACAATGAGCAGTTCTTC. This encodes CASSPDGTTNNEQFF.

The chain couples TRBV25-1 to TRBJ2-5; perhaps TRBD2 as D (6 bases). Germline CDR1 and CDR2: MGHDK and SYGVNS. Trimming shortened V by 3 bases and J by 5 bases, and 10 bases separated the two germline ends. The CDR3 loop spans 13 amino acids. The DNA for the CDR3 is TGTGCCAGCAGTGACCTGGCGGGGGAGACCCAGTACTTC. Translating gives CASSDLAGETQYF.

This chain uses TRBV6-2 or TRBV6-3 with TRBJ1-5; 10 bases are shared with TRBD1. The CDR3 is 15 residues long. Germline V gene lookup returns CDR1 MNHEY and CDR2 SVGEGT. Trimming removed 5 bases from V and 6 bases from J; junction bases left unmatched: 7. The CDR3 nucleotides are TGTGCCAGCAGTCGGACAGGGGGGTCTCGTCAGCCCCAGCATTTT. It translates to CASSRTGGSRQPQHF.

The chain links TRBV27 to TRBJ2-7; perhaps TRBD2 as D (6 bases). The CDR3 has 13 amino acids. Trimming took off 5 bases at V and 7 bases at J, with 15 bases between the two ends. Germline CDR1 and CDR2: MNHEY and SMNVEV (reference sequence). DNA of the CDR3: TGTGCCAGCAGTCCAGGAGGGGCGGGTGAGCAGTACTTC. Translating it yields CASSPGGAGEQYF.

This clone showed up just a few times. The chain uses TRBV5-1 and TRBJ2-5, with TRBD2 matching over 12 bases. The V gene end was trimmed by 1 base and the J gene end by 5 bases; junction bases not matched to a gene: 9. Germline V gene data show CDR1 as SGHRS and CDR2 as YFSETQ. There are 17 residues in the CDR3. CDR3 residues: CASSLPASGGGRETQYF. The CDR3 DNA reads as TGCGCCAGCAGCTTGCCCGCTAGCGGGGGGGGTCGGGAGACCCAGTACTTC.

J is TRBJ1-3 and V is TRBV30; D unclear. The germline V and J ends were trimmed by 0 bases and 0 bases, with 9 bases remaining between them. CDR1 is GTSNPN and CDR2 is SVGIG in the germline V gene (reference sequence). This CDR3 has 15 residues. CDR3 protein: CAWSVNSNSGNTIYF. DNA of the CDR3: TGTGCCTGGAGTGTAAACAGCAACTCTGGAAACACCATATATTTT.